This note documents a single T cell receptor (beta chain) sequence. Many counts were recorded for this clonotype. Its recognized antigen is unknown. Per-base qualities were not stored, and no clone one base away is much larger. Profiling of TCR beta VDJ combinations and CDR3 sequences used genomic DNA as the template. TCR repertoire sequencing was run on an Illumina HiSeq 2000. The study's own analysis went as follows. Repertoires were assessed using TRBV/TRBJ rearrangement plots, CDR3 size and DJ length profiles, and Simpson's diversity index. The most abundant DNA sequence in the deep sequencing data was defined as the immunodominant clone. CDR3 amino acid sequences were screened for sharing across subjects and compared with published repertoires and the VDJdb database. Clones were called with MiXCR by TCRdb after fastp trimmed the public reads at Q25, and only in-frame beta chains were retained. Identical CDR3 protein sequences are pooled into one entry, listed with their most common genes and DNA. The V and J calls reflect TCRdb's pipeline rather than the authors' work. The sample has about 270,000 distinct CDR3 sequences on record, around 60% of them singletons. The ten largest clones add up to roughly 8% of the sample.

In the study, sorted CD4+ and CD8+ blood T cells from patients with severe aplastic anemia and from healthy subjects underwent deep sequencing of TCR repertoires. Ficoll-Paque density gradient centrifugation was used to isolate peripheral blood mononuclear cells. Before DNA extraction, CD4+ and CD8+ T cells were sorted by FACS or by magnetic beads. This sample is part of a study of CD8+CD57+ T cells in acquired aplastic anemia (dated by TCRdb to the late 2010s). Looking at the study overall: DNA extracted from sorted CD4+ and CD8+ cells had a mean of approximately 3.4 ug, with a range of roughly 0.17 to 30 ug.

Points the paper makes about the study in general: Twenty-nine CD8+ CDR3 sequences were shared between patients and controls but appeared highly expressed in patients and within their immunodominant clones. Between patients and healthy controls, no significant difference in CD8+ Simpson's diversity was found (P=0.060).

The CDR3 runs 15 residues from the cysteine to the phenylalanine. Only the CDR3 DNA stays, 45 bases, in frame from base 1. CDR1 and CDR2 are drawn from the germline V gene (reference sequence): DFQATT, SNEGSKA. V is reduced by 6 bases and J by 0 bases, leaving a spacing of 17 bases between them. This chain is built from TRBV20-1 and TRBJ1-2, with the D gene uncertain. The sequenced material came from sorted CD4+, CD8+, or CD8+CD57+ T cells (not recorded which) from PBMCs. This receptor was taken from a human donor with severe aplastic anemia or a healthy control (not recorded which). CDR3 protein: CSAKEWQATNYGYTF. DNA sequence: TGCAGTGCGAAGGAATGGCAGGCTACTAACTATGGCTACACCTTC.